What follows are 16 T cell receptor beta chains derived from one specimen sequenced in a study of OX40 agonist ivuxolimab in advanced cancers. Libraries were built with the immunoSEQ multiplex PCR assay. Imported from immuneACCESS, the table was reduced by TCRdb to in-frame sequences with V and J called. These copies leave out some clones; in studies compared against another copy, an unresolved V gene accounts for under half, and the cause of the remainder is not known. The sample includes some 18,000 clones, with 80% to 90% observed a single time. 62% of the sample goes to the ten largest clones. Here the sequenced sample was CD4+ or CD8+ T cells sorted from blood, taken in a trial of the OX40 agonist ivuxolimab. Receptors originate from an adult with an advanced solid tumor such as melanoma, head and neck, liver or kidney cancer.

The chain is built from TRBV13 and TRBJ2-2, with D unclear. V shed 1 base and J shed 0 bases, with 9 bases lying between them. The V gene's germline CDR1 is PRHDT and CDR2 FYEKMQ (reference sequence). The CDR3 is 16 residues long. CDR3 loop: CASSLEVGTNTGELFF. CDR3 nucleotide sequence: TGTGCCAGCAGCTTAGAAGTAGGCACGAACACCGGGGAGCTGTTTTTT. Full variable domain (rest looked up from reference TRBV13 and TRBJ2-2): AAGVIQSPRHLIKEKRETATLKCYPIPRHDTVYWYQQGPGQDPQFLISFYEKMQSDKGSIPDRFSAQQFSDYHSELNMSSLELGDSALYFCASSLEVGTNTGELFFGEGSRLTVL.

V usage is TRBV11-3 and J usage is TRBJ2-4, with D perhaps TRBD1 or TRBD2 (5 bases each). The CDR3 extends over 14 amino acids. Trimming shortened V by 1 base and J by 7 bases, and 11 bases separated the two germline ends. Germline V gene data show CDR1 as SGHNT and CDR2 as YENEEA. The chain's CDR3 is CASSLGGSENIQYF. CDR3 nucleotide sequence: TGTGCCAGCAGCTTAGGGGGGTCCGAGAACATTCAGTACTTC.

This sequence joins TRBV7-8 and TRBJ1-5, with D possibly being TRBD1 (5 bases). Looked up from germline, CDR1 is SGHVS and CDR2 is FQNEAQ. The CDR3 has 15 residues. V was clipped by 0 bases and J by 4 bases, with 10 bases between them. CDR3 nucleotide sequence: TGTGCCAGCAGCTTAGCCGGGGGTGGAAATCAGCCCCAGCATTTT. This sequence encodes CASSLAGGGNQPQHF.

This clone was seen more than once but under ten times. This chain links TRBV2 with TRBJ2-3; 12 bases align to TRBD2. Germline assignment: CDR1 SNHLY and CDR2 FYNNEI. This CDR3 spans 15 amino acids. J gave up 6 bases and V 5 bases, and 6 bases lay outside the gene matches. The CDR3 DNA sequence: TGTGCCAGCAGTTTGACTAGCGGGAGAAGTGATACGCAGTATTTT. Its translation: CASSLTSGRSDTQYF.

The CDR3 protein is CASSLTGGGLNQPQHF. The CDR3 DNA follows: TGTGCCAGCAGTTTGACAGGTGGAGGACTCAATCAGCCCCAGCATTTT. The rearrangement uses TRBV6-6 and TRBJ1-5; TRBD1 is a possible D gene (6 bases). This CDR3 comprises 16 residues. V was cut by 4 bases and J by 3 bases, with 16 bases left in between. Germline V lookup: CDR1 MNHNY, CDR2 SVGAGI (reference sequence).

This chain uses TRBV28 with TRBJ2-7, with TRBD2 matching 9 bases. The CDR3 covers 13 residues. CDR1 and CDR2 (germline): MDHEN, SYDVKM. The junction had 6 bases not matched to a gene; V was cut back by 6 bases and J by 6 bases. CDR3 amino acids: CASSLGTSSEQYF. In DNA form, the CDR3 reads TGTGCCAGCAGCCTAGGGACTAGCTCCGAGCAGTACTTC.

This chain uses TRBV5-5 with TRBJ2-1; 15 bases align to TRBD2. The germline V gene has CDR1 SGHKS and CDR2 YYEKEE (reference sequence). Germline trimming cut 4 bases from V and 7 bases from J; bases unmatched to any gene: 6. The CDR3 has 16 amino acids. In DNA, the CDR3 is TGTGCCAGCAGCGGACTAGCGGGAGGGCTGGGGAATGAGCAGTTCTTC. Protein product: CASSGLAGGLGNEQFF. Looking up the rest from reference TRBV5-5 and TRBJ2-1 gives the full variable domain: DAGVTQSPTHLIKTRGQQVTLRCSPISGHKSVSWYQQVLGQGPQFIFQYYEKEERGRGNFPDRFSARQFPNYSSELNVNALLLGDSALYLCASSGLAGGLGNEQFFGPGTRLTVL.

The chain is built from TRBV11-3 and TRBJ2-1; TRBD2 agrees at 7 bases. After removal of 4 bases from V and 4 bases from J, the junction contained 16 bases not matched to a gene. The CDR3 is 18 amino acids. Germline V lookup: CDR1 SGHNT, CDR2 YENEEA. Written as DNA, the CDR3 is TGTGCCAGCAGCTACAGTATCGAGCGGGAACATACATACAATGAGCAGTTCTTC. Amino acid sequence: CASSYSIEREHTYNEQFF.

The chain couples TRBV19 to TRBJ2-5; possibly TRBD2 for D (6 bases). The CDR3 runs to 15 residues. Germline CDR1 and CDR2: LNHDA and SQIVND (reference sequence). Trimming took off 3 bases at V and 1 base at J, with 12 bases between the two ends. In DNA, the CDR3 is TGTGCCAGTAGTATTGGTCTGGGGGGCCAAGAGACCCAGTACTTC. As protein: CASSIGLGGQETQYF.

The chain has TRBV6-5 and TRBJ1-2, with a tentative D call TRBD1 (6 bases). This CDR3 contains 13 residues. The V gene's germline CDR1 is MNHEY and CDR2 SVGAGI. V dropped 5 bases and J dropped 4 bases, with 11 bases sitting between them. The CDR3 nucleotides are TGTGCCAGCAGTCTCGGGGGGCTCTATGGCTACACCTTC. Residues: CASSLGGLYGYTF.

The chain combines TRBV4-1 with TRBJ2-7; no firm D call. Germline CDR1 reads MGHRA; CDR2 reads YSYEKL. The CDR3 covers 14 residues. V lost 3 bases and J lost 4, with 13 bases in between. The CDR3 loop reads CASSHTPDLYEQYF. In nucleotides, the CDR3 is TGCGCCAGCAGCCATACCCCGGACCTTTACGAGCAGTACTTC.

V and J are TRBV27 and TRBJ1-6; 8 positions agree with TRBD1. V gave up 6 bases and J gave up 9 bases; unmatched junction bases: 7. Per the germline V gene, CDR1 is MNHEY and CDR2 is SMNVEV (reference sequence). CDR3 length: 14 amino acids. This chain's CDR3 is CASRPTGGVSPLHF. CDR3 DNA sequence: TGTGCCAGCAGACCCACAGGGGGAGTTTCACCCCTCCACTTT.

This sequence joins TRBV4-1 and TRBJ2-1; D is possibly TRBD1 or TRBD2 (5 bases each). V was shortened by 4 bases and J by 9 bases, with 13 bases between the two germline ends. This CDR3 contains 13 residues. CDR1 and CDR2 from the germline V gene are MGHRA and YSYEKL. The CDR3 here is CASSLFDSGEQFF. CDR3 in DNA: TGCGCCAGCAGCCTTTTCGACAGCGGTGAGCAGTTCTTC.

The J gene is TRBJ1-4, the V gene TRBV4-2, with 10 bases lining up with TRBD1. Per the germline V gene, CDR1 is LGHNA and CDR2 is YNFKEQ. CDR3 length: 17 residues. Unmatched junction bases numbered 5, after V lost 4 bases and J lost 0 bases. CDR3 DNA: TGTGCCAGCAGCCCGGGACAGGGGTCAGCAACTAATGAAAAACTGTTTTTT. Translating it yields CASSPGQGSATNEKLFF.

The chain couples TRBV6-7 to TRBJ2-3; D may be TRBD1 or TRBD2 (7 bases each). TRBV6-7 is treated as an ORF (open reading frame) with a function not yet certain. The CDR3 is 16 residues long. Trimming removed 6 bases at V and 2 bases at J, with 18 bases between. CDR3: CASRRGLAEHTDTQYF. For the CDR3, the DNA is TGTGCCAGCAGGAGGGGGCTAGCGGAGCACACAGATACGCAGTATTTT.

This chain uses TRBV28 with TRBJ1-2, with 10 bases that match TRBD1. The CDR3 extends over 15 amino acids. Germline CDR1 is MDHEN and CDR2 is SYDVKM. V lost 0 bases to trimming and J lost 3 bases; unmatched junction nucleotides: 1. CDR3 sequence reads: CASSLWDRGDYGYTF. CDR3 in DNA: TGTGCCAGCAGTTTATGGGACAGGGGGGACTATGGCTACACCTTC.